The 30 T cell receptor beta chains below were found in one sample sequenced in a study of blood T cell repertoires in COVID-19. TCRdb keeps only in-frame clones here, not all; method: immunoSEQ multiplex PCR. The sample has 50,000 to 70,000 clones; about 87% are singletons. The sample comprised peripheral blood. The receptors stem from a human donor with active COVID-19. The donor label of this sample is uncertain.

This chain uses TRBV6-1 with TRBJ2-7; D is unclear. Germline CDR1 is MNHNS and CDR2 is SASEGT. The CDR3 extends over 15 amino acids. The germline V and J ends were trimmed by 2 bases and 7 bases, with 18 bases remaining between them. The CDR3 reads CASSESGAIAEEQYF. The CDR3, as DNA: TGTGCCAGCAGTGAATCGGGTGCCATTGCCGAGGAGCAGTACTTC.

The V call is TRBV3-1 (or the pseudogene TRBV3-2), the J call TRBJ1-3; D call uncertain. Trimming removed 0 bases at V and 0 bases at J, with 18 bases between. Germline values: CDR1 LGHDT, CDR2 YNNKEL (reference sequence). CDR3 length: 19 amino acids. CDR3 residues: CASSQEIVLGEISGNTIYF. Written as DNA, the CDR3 is TGTGCCAGCAGCCAAGAAATTGTCCTCGGAGAAATCTCTGGAAACACCATATATTTT.

CDR3 sequence: CASSLPIPDRKNYGYTF. The CDR3 DNA reads as TGTGCCAGCAGCTTACCGATACCAGACAGGAAGAACTATGGCTACACCTTC. V is TRBV7-9 and J is TRBJ1-2; a weak D match, TRBD1 (6 bases). The V and J ends lost 2 bases and 2 bases respectively, with 18 bases between them. CDR1 and CDR2 (germline): SEHNR, FQNEAQ (reference sequence). This CDR3 contains 17 residues.

The rearrangement links TRBV7-2 to TRBJ1-3, with TRBD1 identical over 9 bases. CDR1 is SGHTA, CDR2 FQGNSA, per germline. This CDR3 has 16 residues. V was pared by 0 bases and J by 4 bases, with 4 bases of the junction left unmatched. The CDR3 DNA sequence: TGTGCCAGCAGCTTAGCGGGGACAGGGACCGGAAACACCATATATTTT. Encoded protein: CASSLAGTGTGNTIYF.

J is TRBJ2-7 and V is TRBV6-5; D gene unclear. Per the germline V gene, CDR1 is MNHEY and CDR2 is SVGAGI. This CDR3 has 13 amino acids. Between the trimmed V and J ends, which lost 6 bases and 0 bases, there was a span of 9 bases. CDR3: CASSRGGSYEQYF. The DNA for the CDR3 is TGTGCCAGCAGCCGAGGCGGCTCCTACGAGCAGTACTTC.

This sequence joins TRBV27 and TRBJ2-4; a possible D gene is TRBD2 (5 bases). CDR1 MNHEY and CDR2 SMNVEV come from the germline V gene (reference sequence). This CDR3 comprises 15 residues. Trimming removed 3 bases at V and 0 bases at J, with 9 bases between. The CDR3 loop is CASSFRGLAKNIQYF. In DNA form, the CDR3 reads TGTGCCAGCAGTTTTCGAGGACTAGCCAAAAACATTCAGTACTTC.

This sequence joins TRBV10-3 and TRBJ2-5; perhaps TRBD1 as D (5 bases). Germline V gene lookup returns CDR1 ENHRY and CDR2 SYGVKD. The CDR3 consists of 15 residues. The V end lost 2 bases, the J end lost 5 bases, and 15 bases lay between the germline ends. The CDR3 region is CAISEPYPGMETQYF. The CDR3 DNA follows: TGTGCCATCAGTGAGCCCTATCCAGGGATGGAGACCCAGTACTTC.

The gene calls are TRBV27 and TRBJ2-7, with D perhaps matching TRBD2 (6 bases). This CDR3 contains 13 residues. Germline assignment: CDR1 MNHEY and CDR2 SMNVEV (reference sequence). V was clipped by 3 bases and J by 7 bases, with 13 bases between them. The CDR3, as DNA: TGTGCCAGCAGTTTCCAGGCAAGCGGGGAGCAGTACTTC. It codes for CASSFQASGEQYF.

The chain uses TRBV3-1 (or the pseudogene TRBV3-2) and TRBJ2-3, with D possibly TRBD2 on 5 matching bases. V was clipped by 0 bases and J by 0 bases, with 22 bases between them. CDR1 and CDR2 (germline): LGHDT, YNNKEL (reference sequence). CDR3 length equals 20 residues. As DNA, the CDR3 is TGTGCCAGCAGCCAAGATTGGACTCCCGATTCCGGACCTAGCACAGATACGCAGTATTTT. It translates to CASSQDWTPDSGPSTDTQYF.

V usage is TRBV10-3 and J usage is TRBJ2-5; 9 bases match TRBD2. This CDR3 is built from 16 residues. Germline V gene lookup returns CDR1 ENHRY and CDR2 SYGVKD. V dropped 6 bases and J dropped 2; count of bases not matched to a gene: 10. CDR3 bases: TGTGCCATCAGCGAGCCGACTAGCGGAAAACAAGAGACCCAGTACTTC. Translating gives CAISEPTSGKQETQYF.

The CDR3 nucleotides are TGTGCCAGCAGCCCACAGGGGGCGAGTCAGCCCCAGCATTTT. Its translation is CASSPQGASQPQHF. V usage is TRBV7-8 and J usage is TRBJ1-5; TRBD1 agrees at 9 bases. The V gene end was trimmed by 5 bases and the J gene end by 6 bases; junction bases not matched to a gene: 5. Germline CDR1 reads SGHVS; CDR2 reads FQNEAQ. The CDR3 runs to 14 residues.

J is TRBJ2-1 and V is TRBV6-5; D remains unclear. V lost 1 base to trimming and J lost 2 bases, with 9 bases between them. Germline CDR1 MNHEY, CDR2 SVGAGI. The CDR3 spans 15 residues. This CDR3 reads CASSYLSAPYNEQFF. CDR3 sequence (DNA): TGTGCCAGCAGTTACTTGAGCGCGCCCTACAATGAGCAGTTCTTC.

The chain couples TRBV29-1 to TRBJ2-7; 8 nucleotides match TRBD2. Germline V lookup: CDR1 SQVTM, CDR2 ANQGSEA. The CDR3 contains 13 residues. The CDR3 bases are TGCAGGAAGCGCGGGGGGTTCTCCTACGAGCAGTACTTC. Residues: CRKRGGFSYEQYF.

The chain is built from TRBV7-3 and TRBJ2-3; 8 bases line up with TRBD1. With 6 bases clipped from V and 2 bases from J, the junction kept 13 bases outside the gene matches. This CDR3 is built from 17 residues. Germline CDR1 SGHTA, CDR2 FQGTGA. The CDR3 reads CASSLAGGAEFTDTQYF. The CDR3 coding sequence is TGTGCCAGCAGTCTAGCAGGGGGCGCAGAATTCACAGATACGCAGTATTTT.

CDR3 coding DNA: TGTGCCAGCAGCCCCTACGGCGGGATGCCGCTTTATGGCTACACCTTC. Translating it yields CASSPYGGMPLYGYTF. The genes are TRBV7-2 and TRBJ1-2, with unresolved D. This CDR3 has 16 amino acids. Trimming removed 5 bases at V and 5 bases at J, with 21 bases between. In germline, CDR1 is SGHTA, CDR2 FQGNSA. The full variable domain, its missing parts supplied by reference TRBV7-2 and TRBJ1-2, is GAGVSQSPSNKVTEKGKDVELRCDPISGHTALYWYRQSLGQGLEFLIYFQGNSAPDKSGLPSDRFSAERTGGSVSTLTIQRTQQEDSAVYLCASSPYGGMPLYGYTFGSGTRLTVV.

The chain employs TRBV10-3 and TRBJ1-5, with 9 bases aligning to TRBD1. J was trimmed by 3 bases and V by 11 bases; bases with no gene match: 8. The germline V gene encodes CDR1 ENHRY and CDR2 SYGVKD. This CDR3 spans 14 amino acids. The CDR3 nucleotides read TGTGCCTCTACGGGACAGGGATTCAATCAGCCCCAGCATTTT. Its protein is CASTGQGFNQPQHF.

The chain links TRBV4-3 to TRBJ2-7, with a possible D match to TRBD1 (5 bases). V was trimmed by 5 bases and J by 0 bases, leaving 14 bases between them. Germline CDR1 is LGHNA and CDR2 is YSLEER. This CDR3 comprises 15 residues. DNA of the CDR3: TGCGCCAGCAGCTTACAGGTGGCCTCCTCCTACGAGCAGTACTTC. This gives the protein CASSLQVASSYEQYF.

V gene TRBV6-2 or TRBV6-3 combines with J gene TRBJ2-7; D possibly corresponds to TRBD1 (6 bases). V dropped 5 bases and J dropped 3 bases, with 20 bases sitting between them. The CDR3 is 16 residues long. Looked up from germline, CDR1 is MNHEY and CDR2 is SVGEGT. The CDR3 sequence is CASSHHYREGLYEQYF. CDR3 coding DNA: TGTGCCAGCAGTCACCACTACAGGGAAGGACTCTACGAGCAGTACTTC.

J is TRBJ2-3 and V is TRBV7-9; the D gene is possibly TRBD2 (5 bases). The germline gives CDR1 SEHNR, CDR2 FQNEAQ (reference sequence). V lost 0 bases and J 3 bases, leaving 7 bases between the germline ends. This CDR3 has 14 residues. The CDR3: CASSLAGVTDTQYF. CDR3 in DNA: TGTGCCAGCAGCTTAGCCGGGGTTACAGATACGCAGTATTTT.

The chain links TRBV19 to TRBJ2-1, with 12 bases that match TRBD2. Germline trimming cut 5 bases from V and 9 bases from J; bases unmatched to any gene: 11. CDR1 is LNHDA and CDR2 is SQIVND in the germline V gene (reference sequence). This CDR3 has 16 amino acids. The CDR3, as DNA: TGTGCCAGTAGTGTTTCTCTAGCGGGAGGGCCTCGTGAGCAGTTCTTC. Encoded protein: CASSVSLAGGPREQFF.

This clone turned up a few times. This sequence joins TRBV5-1 and TRBJ2-7, with D uncertain. The V and J ends lost 0 bases and 2 bases respectively, with 9 bases between them. The CDR3 has 14 residues. The germline V gene has CDR1 SGHRS and CDR2 YFSETQ. CDR3 sequence reads: CASSLGAAPYEQYF. The CDR3 region has the DNA TGCGCCAGCAGCTTGGGGGCAGCCCCCTACGAGCAGTACTTC.

The chain links TRBV7-6 to TRBJ2-2, with 7 bases identical to TRBD2. The junction had 9 bases not matched to a gene; V was cut back by 2 bases and J by 0 bases. CDR1 is SGHVS, CDR2 FNYEAQ, per germline. The CDR3 consists of 18 residues. The CDR3: CASSLRPGGYSNTGELFF. CDR3 sequence (DNA): TGTGCCAGCAGCTTACGTCCCGGGGGGTACTCGAACACCGGGGAGCTGTTTTTT.

The J gene is TRBJ1-1, the V gene TRBV4-3; D gene ambiguous. CDR1 and CDR2 from the germline V gene are LGHNA and YSLEER. The CDR3 sequence is 13 residues long. The V and J ends lost 0 bases and 3 bases respectively, with 5 bases between them. Here the CDR3 reads CASSQEAYTEAFF. The CDR3 nucleotides are TGCGCCAGCAGCCAAGAAGCGTACACTGAAGCTTTCTTT.

V and J are TRBV5-8 and TRBJ2-4, with D possibly being TRBD2 (7 bases). The CDR3 is 16 residues long. Trimming took off 4 bases at V and 2 bases at J, with 16 bases between the two ends. CDR1 and CDR2 (germline): SGHTS, YDEGEE. CDR3 loop: CASSRGEGGPKNIQYF. The CDR3 nucleotides are TGTGCCAGCAGCCGAGGGGAGGGGGGGCCCAAAAACATTCAGTACTTC.

This clone was seen at least ten times. The genes are TRBV4-2 and TRBJ2-7; 9 nucleotides align to TRBD2. The ends lost 0 bases at V and 5 bases at J; junction bases unmatched: 8. The CDR3 extends over 16 amino acids. Germline V gene sequence: CDR1 LGHNA, CDR2 YNFKEQ. The CDR3 bases are TGTGCCAGCAGCCAAGAATTGAGGAGGACTAGCGACGAGCAGTACTTC. Translated, it gives CASSQELRRTSDEQYF.

Only a few counts were recorded for this clone. The rearrangement uses TRBV7-3 and TRBJ1-3; D is possibly TRBD1 (5 bases). The germline gives CDR1 SGHTA, CDR2 FQGTGA. CDR3 length: 14 amino acids. Between the trimmed V and J ends, which lost 2 bases and 2 bases, there was a span of 7 bases. For the CDR3, the DNA is TGTGCCAGCAGCTTAGGGGGGACTGGAAACACCATATATTTT. Translating it yields CASSLGGTGNTIYF.

This chain uses TRBV30 with TRBJ1-6; D gene unclear. Germline V CDR1 and CDR2: GTSNPN, SVGIG (reference sequence). This CDR3 is built from 13 residues. Trimming cost V 5 bases and J 7 bases, with 12 bases left between them. The CDR3 region has the DNA TGTGCCTGGGAATACGGCAGGAATTCACCCCTCCACTTT. Translated: CAWEYGRNSPLHF.

This chain links TRBV27 with TRBJ2-2; tentative D call: TRBD1 (5 bases). From germline, CDR1 is MNHEY and CDR2 SMNVEV (reference sequence). The CDR3 sequence is 11 residues long. Trimming pared 5 bases from V and 7 bases from J, leaving 5 bases between. CDR3 DNA: TGTGCCAGCAGTAGGGGCGGGGAGCTGTTTTTT. Its protein is CASSRGGELFF.

V gene TRBV19 combines with J gene TRBJ1-1, with D hard to call. V was cut by 3 bases and J by 11 bases, with 13 bases left in between. The CDR3 has 12 amino acids. From germline, CDR1 is LNHDA and CDR2 SQIVND (reference sequence). Here the CDR3 reads CASSIDQRKAFF. The CDR3 bases are TGTGCCAGTAGTATTGATCAGAGGAAGGCTTTCTTT.

This chain connects TRBV18 to TRBJ1-4; 9 bases are shared with TRBD1. With 2 bases clipped from V and 10 bases from J, the junction kept 8 bases outside the gene matches. Germline lookup yields CDR1 KGHSH and CDR2 LQKENI. This CDR3 has 15 residues. The CDR3 sequence is CASSPGTGKVGKLFF. The CDR3 DNA is TGTGCCAGCTCACCAGGGACAGGGAAAGTTGGAAAACTGTTTTTT. Variable domain in full (rest from reference TRBV18 and TRBJ1-4): NAGVMQNPRHLVRRRGQEARLRCSPMKGHSHVYWYRQLPEEGLKFMVYLQKENIIDESGMPKERFSAEFPKEGPSILRIQQVVRGDSAAYFCASSPGTGKVGKLFFGSGTQLSVL.